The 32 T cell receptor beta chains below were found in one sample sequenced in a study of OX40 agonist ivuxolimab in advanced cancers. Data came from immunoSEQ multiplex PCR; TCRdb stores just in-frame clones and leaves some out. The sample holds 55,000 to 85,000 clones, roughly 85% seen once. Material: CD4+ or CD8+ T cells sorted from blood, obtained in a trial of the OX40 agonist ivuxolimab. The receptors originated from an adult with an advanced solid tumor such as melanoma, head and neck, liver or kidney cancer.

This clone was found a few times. The CDR3 DNA sequence: TGTGCCAGCCTCCCACTAGCGGGGGAGATCACAGATACGCAGTATTTT. This codes for CASLPLAGEITDTQYF. J is TRBJ2-3 and V is TRBV27; 11 positions agree with TRBD2. From germline, CDR1 is MNHEY and CDR2 SMNVEV (reference sequence). After removal of 8 bases from V and 2 bases from J, the junction contained 9 bases not matched to a gene. The CDR3 sequence is 16 residues long.

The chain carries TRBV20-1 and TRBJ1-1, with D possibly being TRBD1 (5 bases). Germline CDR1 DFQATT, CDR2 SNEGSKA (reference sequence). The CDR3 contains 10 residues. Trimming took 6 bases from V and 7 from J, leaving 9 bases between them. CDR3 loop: CSATRGEAFF. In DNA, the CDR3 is TGCAGTGCCACGAGGGGTGAAGCTTTCTTT.

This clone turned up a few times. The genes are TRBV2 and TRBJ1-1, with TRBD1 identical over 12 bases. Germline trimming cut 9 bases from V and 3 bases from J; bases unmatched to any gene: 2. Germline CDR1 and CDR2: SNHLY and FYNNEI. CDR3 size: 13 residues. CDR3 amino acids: CARGQGAYTEAFF. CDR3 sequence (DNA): TGTGCCAGGGGACAGGGGGCTTACACTGAAGCTTTCTTT.

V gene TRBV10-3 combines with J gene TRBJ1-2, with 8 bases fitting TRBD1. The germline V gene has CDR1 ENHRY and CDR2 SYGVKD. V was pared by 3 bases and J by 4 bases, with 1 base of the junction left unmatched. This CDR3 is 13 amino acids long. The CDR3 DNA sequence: TGTGCCATCAGTGAAGGACAGGGCTATGGCTACACCTTC. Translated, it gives CAISEGQGYGYTF.

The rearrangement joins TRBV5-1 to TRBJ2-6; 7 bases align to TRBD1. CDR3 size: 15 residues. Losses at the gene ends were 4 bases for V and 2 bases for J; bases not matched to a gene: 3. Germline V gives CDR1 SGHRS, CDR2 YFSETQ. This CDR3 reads CASSMTGTGANVLTF. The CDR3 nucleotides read TGCGCCAGCAGCATGACAGGGACTGGGGCCAACGTCCTGACTTTC.

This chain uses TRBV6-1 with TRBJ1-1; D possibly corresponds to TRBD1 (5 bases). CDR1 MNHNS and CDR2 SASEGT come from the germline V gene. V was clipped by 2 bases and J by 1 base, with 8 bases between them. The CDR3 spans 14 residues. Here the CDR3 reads CASSEIGGNTEAFF. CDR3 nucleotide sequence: TGTGCCAGCAGTGAAATTGGGGGGAACACTGAAGCTTTCTTT.

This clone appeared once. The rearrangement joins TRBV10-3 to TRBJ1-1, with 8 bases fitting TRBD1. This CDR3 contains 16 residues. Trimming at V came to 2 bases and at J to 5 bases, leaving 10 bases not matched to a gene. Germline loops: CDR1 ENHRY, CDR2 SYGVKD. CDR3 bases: TGTGCCATCAGTGAGACTTCAGGGGGCTTTGGGACTGAAGCTTTCTTT. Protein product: CAISETSGGFGTEAFF.

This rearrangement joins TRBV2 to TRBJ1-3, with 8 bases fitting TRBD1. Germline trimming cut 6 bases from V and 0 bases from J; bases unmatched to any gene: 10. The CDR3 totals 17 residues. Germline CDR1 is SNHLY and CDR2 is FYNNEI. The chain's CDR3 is CASSYGQGRYSGNTIYF. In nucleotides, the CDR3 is TGTGCCAGCAGCTACGGACAGGGCCGATACTCTGGAAACACCATATATTTT.

In nucleotides, the CDR3 is TGTGCCAGCAGTTCGGACGGGAGCAATCAGCCCCAGCATTTT. It encodes CASSSDGSNQPQHF. This chain links TRBV27 with TRBJ1-5; D remains unclear. V gave up 4 bases and J gave up 1 base, with 8 bases separating them. Germline V lookup: CDR1 MNHEY, CDR2 SMNVEV (reference sequence). CDR3 length: 14 amino acids.

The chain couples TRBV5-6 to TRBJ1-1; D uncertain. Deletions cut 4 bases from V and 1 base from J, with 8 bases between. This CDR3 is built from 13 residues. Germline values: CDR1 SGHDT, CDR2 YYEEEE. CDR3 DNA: TGTGCCAGCAGCCCCCTCGGGAACACTGAAGCTTTCTTT. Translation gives CASSPLGNTEAFF.

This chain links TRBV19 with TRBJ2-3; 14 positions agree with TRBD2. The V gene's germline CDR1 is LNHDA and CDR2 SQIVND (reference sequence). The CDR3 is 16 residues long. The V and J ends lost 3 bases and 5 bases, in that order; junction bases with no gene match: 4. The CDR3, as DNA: TGTGCCAGTAGTATGACTAGCGGGGGGGCAGGAGATACGCAGTATTTT. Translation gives CASSMTSGGAGDTQYF. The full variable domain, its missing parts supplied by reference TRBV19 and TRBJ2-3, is DGGITQSPKYLFRKEGQNVTLSCEQNLNHDAMYWYRQDPGQGLRLIYYSQIVNDFQKGDIAEGYSVSREKKESFPLTVTSAQKNPTAFYLCASSMTSGGAGDTQYFGPGTRLTVL.

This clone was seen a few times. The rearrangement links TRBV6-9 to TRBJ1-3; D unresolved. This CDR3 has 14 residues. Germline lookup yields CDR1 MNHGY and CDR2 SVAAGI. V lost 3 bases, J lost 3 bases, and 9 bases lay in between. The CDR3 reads CASSYTTSGNTIYF. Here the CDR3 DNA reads TGTGCCAGCAGTTACACTACAAGTGGAAACACCATATATTTT.

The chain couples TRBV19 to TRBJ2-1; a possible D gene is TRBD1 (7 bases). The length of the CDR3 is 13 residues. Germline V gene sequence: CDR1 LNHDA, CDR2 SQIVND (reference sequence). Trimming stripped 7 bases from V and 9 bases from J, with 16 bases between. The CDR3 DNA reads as TGTGCCAGTAAGCAGGGGGGAAGGATTGAGCAGTTCTTC. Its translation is CASKQGGRIEQFF.

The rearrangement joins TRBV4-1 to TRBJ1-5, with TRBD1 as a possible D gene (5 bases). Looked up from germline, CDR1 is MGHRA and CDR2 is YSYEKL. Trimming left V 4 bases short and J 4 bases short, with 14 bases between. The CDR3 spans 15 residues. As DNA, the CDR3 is TGCGCCAGCAGCCCGACAGTTCAAGGGAATCAGCCCCAGCATTTT. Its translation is CASSPTVQGNQPQHF.

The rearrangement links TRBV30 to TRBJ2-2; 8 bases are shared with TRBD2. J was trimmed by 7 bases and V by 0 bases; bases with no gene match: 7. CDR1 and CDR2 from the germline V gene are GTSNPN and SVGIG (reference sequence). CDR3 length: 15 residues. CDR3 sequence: CAWSVRGGPVGELFF. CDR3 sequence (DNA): TGTGCCTGGAGTGTACGGGGGGGGCCCGTCGGGGAGCTGTTTTTT.

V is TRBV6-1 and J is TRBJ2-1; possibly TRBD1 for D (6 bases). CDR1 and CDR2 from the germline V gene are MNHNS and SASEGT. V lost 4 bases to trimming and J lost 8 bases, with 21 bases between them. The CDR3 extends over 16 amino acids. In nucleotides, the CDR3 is TGTGCCAGCAGTGTGGCGGTAGGGGGTGGATACGATGAGCAGTTCTTC. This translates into CASSVAVGGGYDEQFF.

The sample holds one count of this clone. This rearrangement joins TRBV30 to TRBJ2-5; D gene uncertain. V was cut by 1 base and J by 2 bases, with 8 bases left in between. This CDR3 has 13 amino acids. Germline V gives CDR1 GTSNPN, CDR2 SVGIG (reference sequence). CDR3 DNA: TGTGCCTGGAGTGACCGGTTACAAGAGACCCAGTACTTC. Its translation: CAWSDRLQETQYF.

CDR3 loop: CASSLDKLPNTEAFF. The CDR3 DNA follows: TGTGCCAGCAGTTTAGACAAGCTCCCGAACACTGAAGCTTTCTTT. The gene calls are TRBV28 and TRBJ1-1; D gene uncertain. The CDR3 totals 15 residues. The V gene lost 2 bases and the J gene lost 1 base, with 11 bases spanning the gap. Germline lookup yields CDR1 MDHEN and CDR2 SYDVKM.

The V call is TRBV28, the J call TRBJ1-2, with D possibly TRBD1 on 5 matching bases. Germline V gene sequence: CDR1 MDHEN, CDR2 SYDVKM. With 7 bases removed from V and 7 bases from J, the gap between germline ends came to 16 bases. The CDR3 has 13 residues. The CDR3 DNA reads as TGTGCCAGCACCCCGGGGGGGAGAGCTGGCTACACCTTC. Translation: CASTPGGRAGYTF.

CDR3 nucleotides: TGTGCCAGCTCACCAGCAGGGGGGAACTATGGCTACACCTTC. This gives the protein CASSPAGGNYGYTF. The chain joins TRBV18 to TRBJ1-2, with TRBD1 identical over 7 bases. With 2 bases clipped from V and 2 bases from J, the junction kept 2 bases outside the gene matches. Germline CDR1 KGHSH, CDR2 LQKENI. The CDR3 has 14 residues.

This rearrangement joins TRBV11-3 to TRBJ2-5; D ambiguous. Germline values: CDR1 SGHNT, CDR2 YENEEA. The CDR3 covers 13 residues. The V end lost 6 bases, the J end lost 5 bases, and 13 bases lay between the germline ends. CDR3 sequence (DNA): TGTGCCAGCAGAGCCTATGGATCGGAGACCCAGTACTTC. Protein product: CASRAYGSETQYF.

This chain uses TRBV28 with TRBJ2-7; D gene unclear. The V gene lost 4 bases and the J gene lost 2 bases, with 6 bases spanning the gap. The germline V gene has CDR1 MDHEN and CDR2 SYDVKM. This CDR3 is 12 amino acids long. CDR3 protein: CASSSQTYEQYF. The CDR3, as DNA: TGTGCCAGCAGTTCCCAGACCTACGAGCAGTACTTC.

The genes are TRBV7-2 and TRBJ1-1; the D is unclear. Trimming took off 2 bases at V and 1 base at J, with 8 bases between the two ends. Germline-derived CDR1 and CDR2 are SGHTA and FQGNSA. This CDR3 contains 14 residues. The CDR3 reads CASSLSRSNTEAFF. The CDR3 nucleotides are TGTGCCAGCAGCTTATCGAGGTCGAACACTGAAGCTTTCTTT.

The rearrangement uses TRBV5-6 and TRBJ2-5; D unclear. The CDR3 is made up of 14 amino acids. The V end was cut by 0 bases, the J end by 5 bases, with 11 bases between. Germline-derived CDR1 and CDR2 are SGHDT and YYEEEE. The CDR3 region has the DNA TGTGCCAGCAGCTTGGGAGTCCGGTGGGAGACCCAGTACTTC. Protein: CASSLGVRWETQYF. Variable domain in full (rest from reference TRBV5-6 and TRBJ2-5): DAGVTQSPTHLIKTRGQQVTLRCSPKSGHDTVSWYQQALGQGPQFIFQYYEEEERQRGNFPDRFSGHQFPNYSSELNVNALLLGDSALYLCASSLGVRWETQYFGPGTRLLVL.

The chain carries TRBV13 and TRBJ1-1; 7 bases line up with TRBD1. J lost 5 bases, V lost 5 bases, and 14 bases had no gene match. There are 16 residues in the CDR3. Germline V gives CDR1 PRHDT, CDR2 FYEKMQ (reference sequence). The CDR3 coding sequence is TGTGCCAGCAGCGTGGTAGGGGGCTGGCTTAGAACTGAAGCTTTCTTT. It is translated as CASSVVGGWLRTEAFF. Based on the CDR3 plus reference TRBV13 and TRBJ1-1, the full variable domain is AAGVIQSPRHLIKEKRETATLKCYPIPRHDTVYWYQQGPGQDPQFLISFYEKMQSDKGSIPDRFSAQQFSDYHSELNMSSLELGDSALYFCASSVVGGWLRTEAFFGQGTRLTVV.

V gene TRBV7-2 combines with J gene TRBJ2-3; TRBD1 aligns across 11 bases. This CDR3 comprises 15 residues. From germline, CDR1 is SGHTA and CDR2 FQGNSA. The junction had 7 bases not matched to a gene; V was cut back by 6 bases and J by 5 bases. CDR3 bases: TGTGCCAGCAGTCCGGACAGGGGGCTCATAGATACGCAGTATTTT. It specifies CASSPDRGLIDTQYF.

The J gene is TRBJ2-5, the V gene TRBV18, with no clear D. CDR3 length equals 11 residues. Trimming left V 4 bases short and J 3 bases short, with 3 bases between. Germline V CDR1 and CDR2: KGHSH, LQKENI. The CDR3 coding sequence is TGTGCCAGCTCACAAGAAGAGACCCAGTACTTC. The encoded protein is CASSQEETQYF.

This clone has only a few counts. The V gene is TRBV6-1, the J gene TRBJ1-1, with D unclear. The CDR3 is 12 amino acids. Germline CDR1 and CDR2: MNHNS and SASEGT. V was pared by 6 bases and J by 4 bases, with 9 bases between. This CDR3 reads CASRFRATEAFF. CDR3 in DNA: TGTGCCAGCAGGTTCCGGGCCACTGAAGCTTTCTTT.

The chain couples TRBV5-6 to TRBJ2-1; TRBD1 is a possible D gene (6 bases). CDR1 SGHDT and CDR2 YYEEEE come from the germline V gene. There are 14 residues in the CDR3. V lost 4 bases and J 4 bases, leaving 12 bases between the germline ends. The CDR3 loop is CASSVQGFYNEQFF. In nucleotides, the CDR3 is TGTGCCAGCAGCGTCCAGGGGTTTTACAATGAGCAGTTCTTC.

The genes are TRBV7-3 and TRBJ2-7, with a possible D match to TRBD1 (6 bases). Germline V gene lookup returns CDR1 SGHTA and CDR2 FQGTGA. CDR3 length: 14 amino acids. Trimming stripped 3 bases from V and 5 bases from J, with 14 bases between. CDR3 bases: TGTGCCAGCAGCTTGAACCAGGGGTCCCACGAGCAGTACTTC. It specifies CASSLNQGSHEQYF.

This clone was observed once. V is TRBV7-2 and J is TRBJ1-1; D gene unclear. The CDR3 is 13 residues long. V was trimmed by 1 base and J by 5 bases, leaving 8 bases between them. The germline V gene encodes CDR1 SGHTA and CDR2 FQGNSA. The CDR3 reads CASSLGSRTEAFF. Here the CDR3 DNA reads TGTGCCAGCAGCTTAGGTTCTAGGACTGAAGCTTTCTTT.

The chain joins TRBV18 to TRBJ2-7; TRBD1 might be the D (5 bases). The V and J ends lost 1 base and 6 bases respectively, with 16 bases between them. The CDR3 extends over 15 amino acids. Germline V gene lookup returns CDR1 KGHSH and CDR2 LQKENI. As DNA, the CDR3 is TGTGCCAGCTCACCACAAGGTGACAGTCTTTCCGAGCAGTACTTC. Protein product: CASSPQGDSLSEQYF.